This entry describes one T cell receptor (beta chain). Germline V gives CDR1 SEHNR, CDR2 FQNEAQ (reference sequence). Trimming removed 1 base from V and 6 bases from J, with 7 bases in between. The CDR3 contains 12 residues. Original handling: Counts of nucleated cells, estimated from reference gene primer amplification, were obtained. Assay: immunoSEQ multiplex PCR; the TCRdb copy retains only in-frame clones and omits some. Clone size and V and J calls were adopted from that table, with D and trimming inferred from the DNA. The table records about 150,000 clones, 84% of them present only once. This sample stems from a study of blood T cell repertoires in COVID-19. Turning to the study itself: In each case, the material was cDNA or gDNA derived from T cells, B-cell-depleted T cells, or PBMCs.

The chain employs TRBV7-9 and TRBJ2-7; D perhaps matches TRBD1 (5 bases). The sequence was collected from a man aged 25 to 45 with COVID-19, enrolled during active disease. Specimen: peripheral blood. The chain's CDR3 is CASSLGTSEQYF. The CDR3 DNA is TGTGCCAGCAGCTTAGGGACAAGCGAGCAGTACTTC.